The 20 T cell receptor beta chains below come from one sample, sequenced in a study of shared clonotypes between healthy human individuals. Naivety among CD8 cells was defined by CD45RO negativity and positive CCR7 selection, thereby excluding terminally differentiated effector memory CD45RA+ cells. Clones were sequenced by immunoSEQ multiplex PCR, and TCRdb holds only the in-frame ones, with some missing. The sample includes about 2.1 million clones, roughly 91% seen only once; the top ten take around 1.7%. Sequencing was done on a sample of naive CD8+ T cells from PBMCs. The receptors originated from a man aged 18 to 30 in good health. Some clones in this sample may be carry-over from other donors' samples.

The CDR3 DNA reads as TGTGCCAGCAGCTTAGTTGTTGCTAGCGGGATGGAGACCCAGTACTTC. The encoded protein is CASSLVVASGMETQYF. V gene TRBV7-8 combines with J gene TRBJ2-5, with 9 bases aligning to TRBD2. The V segment lost 1 base and the J segment 5 bases; nucleotides outside the gene matches: 8. This CDR3 has 16 residues. The germline V gene has CDR1 SGHVS and CDR2 FQNEAQ. Variable domain in full (rest from reference TRBV7-8 and TRBJ2-5): GAGVSQSPRYKVAKRGQDVALRCDPISGHVSLFWYQQALGQGPEFLTYFQNEAQLDKSGLPSDRFFAERPEGSVSTLKIQRTQQEDSAVYLCASSLVVASGMETQYFGPGTRLLVL.

CDR3 sequence: CASSPSSGGLEYGYTF. CDR3 bases: TGTGCCAGCAGTCCTAGTTCGGGGGGCTTAGAGTATGGCTACACCTTC. The chain uses TRBV27 and TRBJ1-2; weak D call: TRBD1 (6 bases). There are 16 residues in the CDR3. Germline V lookup: CDR1 MNHEY, CDR2 SMNVEV (reference sequence). V lost 5 bases to trimming and J lost 5 bases, with 21 bases between them.

This rearrangement joins TRBV29-1 to TRBJ2-7; D is perhaps TRBD1 or TRBD2 (5 bases each). This CDR3 has 14 amino acids. CDR1 and CDR2 (germline): SQVTM, ANQGSEA. Trimming stripped 7 bases from V and 3 bases from J, with 19 bases between. The CDR3 sequence is CSALTRDGNYEQYF. As DNA, the CDR3 is TGCAGCGCCCTAACCCGGGACGGTAACTACGAGCAGTACTTC.

The chain is built from TRBV7-8 and TRBJ2-2, with TRBD2 matching 10 bases. The CDR3 runs to 15 residues. Per the germline V gene, CDR1 is SGHVS and CDR2 is FQNEAQ. V dropped 5 bases and J dropped 7; count of bases not matched to a gene: 7. In DNA form, the CDR3 reads TGTGCCAGCAGCGATCTAGCGGGAGCGTTCGGGGAGCTGTTTTTT. It codes for CASSDLAGAFGELFF.

J is TRBJ1-1 and V is TRBV5-1; tentative D call: TRBD1 (6 bases). The CDR3 runs to 14 residues. Trimming stripped 3 bases from V and 1 base from J, with 10 bases between. Per the germline V gene, CDR1 is SGHRS and CDR2 is YFSETQ. The CDR3, as DNA: TGCGCCAGCAGCTCCAGGGGAGGGAACACTGAAGCTTTCTTT. Encoded protein: CASSSRGGNTEAFF.

The chain carries TRBV7-3 and TRBJ2-7, with 8 bases identical to TRBD2. The germline V gene encodes CDR1 SGHTA and CDR2 FQGTGA. V shed 2 bases, J shed 6 bases, and the junction held 3 bases outside the gene matches. The CDR3 sequence is 13 residues long. CDR3 in amino acids: CASSLAGGSEQYF. CDR3 DNA sequence: TGTGCCAGCAGCTTAGCGGGAGGATCCGAGCAGTACTTC.

The J gene is TRBJ2-7, the V gene TRBV12-5; 13 bases are a match to TRBD2. Germline V gene sequence: CDR1 LGHNT, CDR2 FRNRAP. V lost 3 bases, J lost 6 bases, and 11 bases stayed unmatched. This CDR3 comprises 17 residues. The CDR3 region has the DNA TGTGCTAGTGGTTTCGGACTAGCGGGAGCCCCTCCCCCCGAGCAGTACTTC. Protein product: CASGFGLAGAPPPEQYF. Drawing the rest from reference TRBV12-5 and TRBJ2-7, the complete variable domain is DARVTQTPRHKVTEMGQEVTMRCQPILGHNTVFWYRQTMMQGLELLAYFRNRAPLDDSGMPKDRFSAEMPDATLATLKIQPSEPRDSAVYFCASGFGLAGAPPPEQYFGPGTRLTVT.

Comments on this clone: Other DNA sequences in this specimen translate into the identical CDR3. CDR3 sequence: CASSVDRGNEQFF. CDR3 DNA: TGTGCCAGCAGCGTAGATCGTGGGAATGAGCAGTTCTTC. The chain has TRBV9 and TRBJ2-1; D gene ambiguous. The CDR3 extends over 13 amino acids. Per germline, CDR1 SGDLS and CDR2 YYNGEE. Deletions cut 0 bases from V and 7 bases from J, with 8 bases between.

The chain employs TRBV11-2 and TRBJ1-2; D unresolved. CDR3 length equals 13 residues. The germline CDR1 and CDR2 sequences are SGHAT and FQNNGV. Trimming pared 1 base from V and 8 bases from J, leaving 11 bases between. CDR3 in amino acids: CASSLGTAGGYTF. In DNA, the CDR3 is TGTGCCAGCAGCTTAGGGACTGCGGGGGGCTACACCTTC.

The CDR3 is CASSEPQETQYF. As DNA, the CDR3 is TGCGCCAGCAGTGAACCCCAAGAGACCCAGTACTTC. V usage is TRBV10-1 and J usage is TRBJ2-5; D not certain. V lost 3 bases and J lost 1, with 3 bases in between. CDR3 length: 12 residues. Germline CDR1 reads WNHNN; CDR2 reads SYGVQD (reference sequence).

J is TRBJ2-7 and V is TRBV9, with 12 bases matching TRBD2. CDR3 length equals 16 residues. V lost 4 bases and J lost 7; bases outside the gene matches: 12. CDR1 is SGDLS, CDR2 YYNGEE, per germline. The DNA of the CDR3 is TGTGCCAGCAGCCCCCGGCTAGCGGGAGGGCCGGAAGAGCAGTACTTC. Translation gives CASSPRLAGGPEEQYF.

The rearrangement uses TRBV2 and TRBJ1-2; 9 positions match TRBD1. This CDR3 is 15 amino acids long. The V segment lost 6 bases and the J segment 8 bases; nucleotides outside the gene matches: 13. CDR1 is SNHLY, CDR2 FYNNEI, per germline. The CDR3 DNA sequence: TGTGCCAGCAGGGGACGACAGGGGGTTTTTCGAGGCTACACCTTC. Translated: CASRGRQGVFRGYTF.

The V call is TRBV5-1, the J call TRBJ2-5; TRBD1 might be the D (5 bases). V was shortened by 3 bases and J by 1 base, with 16 bases between the two germline ends. The CDR3 is 16 amino acids. Looked up from germline, CDR1 is SGHRS and CDR2 is YFSETQ. The CDR3 coding sequence is TGCGCCAGCAGCTCACCCTTGACAGATACCCAAGAGACCCAGTACTTC. Its protein is CASSSPLTDTQETQYF. The full variable domain, in which reference TRBV5-1 and TRBJ2-5 provide the parts outside the CDR3, is KAGVTQTPRYLIKTRGQQVTLSCSPISGHRSVSWYQQTPGQGLQFLFEYFSETQRNKGNFPGRFSGRQFSNSRSEMNVSTLELGDSALYLCASSSPLTDTQETQYFGPGTRLLVL.

The table lists this clone with a few counts. The chain combines TRBV28 with TRBJ2-2; D remains ambiguous. Trimming cost V 6 bases and J 7 bases, with 18 bases left between them. Germline assignment: CDR1 MDHEN and CDR2 SYDVKM. The CDR3 spans 15 residues. The CDR3 DNA reads TGTGCCAGCAGACCAGGACCCCGATCAGGCGGGGAGCTGTTTTTT. Its protein is CASRPGPRSGGELFF.

V is TRBV27 and J is TRBJ2-4, with D perhaps TRBD1 (6 bases). Between the trimmed V and J ends, which lost 4 bases and 2 bases, there was a span of 9 bases. The CDR3 loop spans 14 amino acids. Germline V gives CDR1 MNHEY, CDR2 SMNVEV (reference sequence). The CDR3 DNA follows: TGTGCCAGCAGTTCTACAGGGACCAAAAACATTCAGTACTTC. Its translation is CASSSTGTKNIQYF.

In regard to this clone: This CDR3 is also generated by other DNA sequences in the sample. The genes are TRBV9 and TRBJ1-1; D perhaps matches TRBD1 (5 bases). V shed 0 bases and J shed 1 base, with 7 bases lying between them. The CDR3 sequence is 14 residues long. The V gene's germline CDR1 is SGDLS and CDR2 YYNGEE. The CDR3 protein is CASSVGRGNTEAFF. The DNA of the CDR3 is TGTGCCAGCAGCGTAGGTAGGGGGAACACTGAAGCTTTCTTT.

The CDR3 nucleotides are TGTGCCAGCAGGATTACCCGGACGGGCAACTATGGCTACACCTTC. Its protein product is CASRITRTGNYGYTF. The chain has TRBV28 and TRBJ1-2; the D is unclear. Trimming took off 6 bases at V and 2 bases at J, with 16 bases between the two ends. CDR1 MDHEN and CDR2 SYDVKM come from the germline V gene. This CDR3 has 15 residues.

The chain recombines TRBV9 with TRBJ1-3, with D tentatively TRBD1 (5 bases). Trimming removed 3 bases from V and 0 bases from J, with 10 bases in between. Germline-derived CDR1 and CDR2 are SGDLS and YYNGEE. There are 15 residues in the CDR3. Here the CDR3 DNA reads TGTGCCAGCAGCGGGGGACGGTTCTCTGGAAACACCATATATTTT. The encoded protein is CASSGGRFSGNTIYF.

This clone turned up a few times. The CDR3 region is CASSLTGASGRNEQFF. CDR3 coding DNA: TGTGCCAGCAGTTTAACGGGGGCTAGCGGGCGCAATGAGCAGTTCTTC. The chain links TRBV27 to TRBJ2-1; 8 bases are shared with TRBD2. This CDR3 contains 16 residues. Trimming took 2 bases from V and 6 from J; bases not matched to a gene: 9. Germline CDR1 is MNHEY and CDR2 is SMNVEV (reference sequence).

This clone was counted once. This rearrangement joins TRBV6-6 to TRBJ2-7, with 8 bases that match TRBD2. The CDR3 has 16 amino acids. The germline V gene has CDR1 MNHNY and CDR2 SVGAGI (reference sequence). J gave up 1 base and V 2 bases, and 7 bases lay outside the gene matches. CDR3 nucleotide sequence: TGTGCCAGCAGTTACCCCACTAGCGGTTATTCCTACGAGCAGTACTTC. It is translated as CASSYPTSGYSYEQYF.